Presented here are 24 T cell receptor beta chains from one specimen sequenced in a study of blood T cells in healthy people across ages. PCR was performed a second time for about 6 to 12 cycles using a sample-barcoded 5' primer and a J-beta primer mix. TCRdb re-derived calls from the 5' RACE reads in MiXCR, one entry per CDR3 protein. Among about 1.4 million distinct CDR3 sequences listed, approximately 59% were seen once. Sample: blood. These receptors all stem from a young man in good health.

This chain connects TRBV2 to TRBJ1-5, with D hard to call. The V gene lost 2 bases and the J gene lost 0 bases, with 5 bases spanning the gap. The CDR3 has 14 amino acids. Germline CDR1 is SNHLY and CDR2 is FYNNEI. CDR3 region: CASSESYSNQPQHF. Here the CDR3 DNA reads TGTGCCAGCAGTGAATCGTATAGCAATCAGCCCCAGCATTTT. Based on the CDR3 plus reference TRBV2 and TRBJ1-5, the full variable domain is EPEVTQTPSHQVTQMGQEVILRCVPISNHLYFYWYRQILGQKVEFLVSFYNNEISEKSEIFDDQFSVERPDGSNFTLKIRSTKLEDSAMYFCASSESYSNQPQHFGDGTRLSIL.

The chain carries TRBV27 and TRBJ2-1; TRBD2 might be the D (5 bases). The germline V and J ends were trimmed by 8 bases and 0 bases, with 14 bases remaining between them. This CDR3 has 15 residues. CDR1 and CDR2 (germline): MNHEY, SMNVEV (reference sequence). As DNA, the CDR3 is TGTGCCAGCTGTGCGGGCATAAGCTCCTACAATGAGCAGTTCTTC. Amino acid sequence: CASCAGISSYNEQFF.

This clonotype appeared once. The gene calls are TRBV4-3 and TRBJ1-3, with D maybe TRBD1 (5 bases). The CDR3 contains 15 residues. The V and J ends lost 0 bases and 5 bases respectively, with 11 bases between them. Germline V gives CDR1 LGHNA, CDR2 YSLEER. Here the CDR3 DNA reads TGCGCCAGCAGCCAAGATTCGGCAGGGAGAAACACCATATATTTT. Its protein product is CASSQDSAGRNTIYF.

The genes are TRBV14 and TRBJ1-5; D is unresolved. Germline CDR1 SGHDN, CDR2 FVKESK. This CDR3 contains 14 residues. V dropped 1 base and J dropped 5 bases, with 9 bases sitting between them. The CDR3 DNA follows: TGTGCCAGCAGCCAAGCGGGAAACCATCAGCCCCAGCATTTT. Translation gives CASSQAGNHQPQHF.

CDR3 region: CASSSPGTGFADLFF. In DNA, the CDR3 is TGTGCCAGCAGTTCTCCCGGGACAGGGTTTGCCGACCTGTTTTTT. This chain connects TRBV7-9 to TRBJ1-4; 9 nucleotides line up with TRBD1. The V and J ends lost 6 bases and 14 bases, in that order; junction bases with no gene match: 16. The CDR3 loop spans 15 amino acids. Germline CDR1 SEHNR, CDR2 FQNEAQ (reference sequence).

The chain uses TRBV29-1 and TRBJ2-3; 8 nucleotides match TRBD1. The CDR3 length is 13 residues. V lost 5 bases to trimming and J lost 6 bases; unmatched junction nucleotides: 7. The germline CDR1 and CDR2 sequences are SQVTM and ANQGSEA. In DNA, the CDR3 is TGCAGCGTTAGGACAGGGATCATCGATACGCAGTATTTT. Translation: CSVRTGIIDTQYF.

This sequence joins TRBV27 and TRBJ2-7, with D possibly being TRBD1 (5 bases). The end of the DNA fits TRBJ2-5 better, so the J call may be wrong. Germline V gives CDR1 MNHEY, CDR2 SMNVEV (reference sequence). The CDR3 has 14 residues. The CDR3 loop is CASSFGQGYETQYF. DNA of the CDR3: TGTGCCAGCAGTTTTGGGCAGGGATACGAGACCCAGTACTTC.

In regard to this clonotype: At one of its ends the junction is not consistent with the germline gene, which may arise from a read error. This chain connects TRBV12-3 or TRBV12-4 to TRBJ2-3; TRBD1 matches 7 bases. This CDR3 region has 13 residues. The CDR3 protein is CASSGTGADMQYF. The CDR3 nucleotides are TGTGCCAGCAGTGGCACAGGGGCAGATATGCAGTATTTT.

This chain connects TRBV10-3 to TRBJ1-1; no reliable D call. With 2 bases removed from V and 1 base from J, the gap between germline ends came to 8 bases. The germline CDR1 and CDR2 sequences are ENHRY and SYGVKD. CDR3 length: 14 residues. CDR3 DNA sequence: TGTGCCATCAGTGAGCACGGAGCGAACACTGAAGCTTTCTTT. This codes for CAISEHGANTEAFF.

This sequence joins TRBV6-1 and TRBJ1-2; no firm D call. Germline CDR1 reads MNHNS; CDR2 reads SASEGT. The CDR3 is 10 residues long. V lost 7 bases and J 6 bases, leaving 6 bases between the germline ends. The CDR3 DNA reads TGTGCCAGCAAGCGGGATGGCTACACCTTC. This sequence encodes CASKRDGYTF.

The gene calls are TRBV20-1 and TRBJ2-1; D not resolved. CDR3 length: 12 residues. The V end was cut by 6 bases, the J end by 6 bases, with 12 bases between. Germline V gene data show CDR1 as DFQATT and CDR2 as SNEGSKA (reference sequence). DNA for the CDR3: TGCAGTGCCATTGAAGCACGCAATGAGCAGTTCTTC. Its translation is CSAIEARNEQFF.

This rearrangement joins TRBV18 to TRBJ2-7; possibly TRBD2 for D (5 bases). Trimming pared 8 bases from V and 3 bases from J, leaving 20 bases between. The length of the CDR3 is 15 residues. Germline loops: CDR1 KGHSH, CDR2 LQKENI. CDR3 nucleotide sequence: TGTGCCAGCCCCCGAGGGCGAGCGGCCCTCTACGAGCAGTACTTC. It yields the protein CASPRGRAALYEQYF.

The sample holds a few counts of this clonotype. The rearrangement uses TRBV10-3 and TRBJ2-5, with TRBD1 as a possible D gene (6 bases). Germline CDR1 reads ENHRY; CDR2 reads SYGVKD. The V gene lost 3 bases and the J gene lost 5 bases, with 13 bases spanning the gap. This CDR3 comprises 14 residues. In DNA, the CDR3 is TGTGCCATCAGTGAACGACAGGCCTGGGAGACCCAGTACTTC. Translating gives CAISERQAWETQYF.

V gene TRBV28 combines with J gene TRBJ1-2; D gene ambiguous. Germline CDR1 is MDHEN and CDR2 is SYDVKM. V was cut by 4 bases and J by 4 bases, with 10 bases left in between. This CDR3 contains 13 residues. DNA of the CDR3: TGTGCCAGCAGTTCGACGACCCGCTATGGCTACACCTTC. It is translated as CASSSTTRYGYTF.

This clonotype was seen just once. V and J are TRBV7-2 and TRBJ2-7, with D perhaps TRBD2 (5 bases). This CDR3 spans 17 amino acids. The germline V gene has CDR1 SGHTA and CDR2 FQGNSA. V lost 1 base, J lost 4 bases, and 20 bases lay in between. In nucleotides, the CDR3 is TGTGCCAGCAGCTTAGACTCCCCATACTCGGAGCGGTACGAGCAGTACTTC. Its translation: CASSLDSPYSERYEQYF. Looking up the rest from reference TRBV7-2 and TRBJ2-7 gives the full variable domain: GAGVSQSPSNKVTEKGKDVELRCDPISGHTALYWYRQSLGQGLEFLIYFQGNSAPDKSGLPSDRFSAERTGGSVSTLTIQRTQQEDSAVYLCASSLDSPYSERYEQYFGPGTRLTVT.

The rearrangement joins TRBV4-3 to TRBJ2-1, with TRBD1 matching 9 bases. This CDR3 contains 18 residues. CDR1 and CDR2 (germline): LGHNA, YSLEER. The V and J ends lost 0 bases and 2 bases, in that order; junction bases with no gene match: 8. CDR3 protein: CASSQDSQQGATYNEQFF. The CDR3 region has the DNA TGCGCCAGCAGCCAAGATAGTCAACAGGGGGCAACCTACAATGAGCAGTTCTTC.

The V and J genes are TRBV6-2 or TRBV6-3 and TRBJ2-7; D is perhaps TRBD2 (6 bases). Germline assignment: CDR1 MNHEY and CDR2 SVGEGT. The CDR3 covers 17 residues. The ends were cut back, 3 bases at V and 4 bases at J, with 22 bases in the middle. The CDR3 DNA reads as TGTGCCAGCAGTTATGGGCCCGGGACGGGGGACGGATACGAGCAGTACTTC. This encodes CASSYGPGTGDGYEQYF.

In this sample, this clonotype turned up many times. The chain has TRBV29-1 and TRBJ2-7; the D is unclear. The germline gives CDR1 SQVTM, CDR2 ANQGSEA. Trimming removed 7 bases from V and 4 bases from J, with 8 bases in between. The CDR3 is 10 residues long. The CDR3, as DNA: TGCAGCGCGGTGGGTTACGAGCAGTACTTC. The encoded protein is CSAVGYEQYF.

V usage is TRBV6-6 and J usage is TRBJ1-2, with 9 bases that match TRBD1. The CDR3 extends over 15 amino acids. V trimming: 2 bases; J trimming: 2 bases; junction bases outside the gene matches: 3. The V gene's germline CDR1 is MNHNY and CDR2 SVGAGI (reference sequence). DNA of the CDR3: TGTGCCAGCAGTTACGGGGGACAGGGAAACTATGGCTACACCTTC. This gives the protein CASSYGGQGNYGYTF.

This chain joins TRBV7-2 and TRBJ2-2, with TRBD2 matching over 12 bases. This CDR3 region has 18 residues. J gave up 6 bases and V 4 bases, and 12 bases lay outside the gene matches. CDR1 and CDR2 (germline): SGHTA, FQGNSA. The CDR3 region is CASSSTLPTSGGPGELFF. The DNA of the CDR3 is TGTGCCAGCAGCTCAACCTTACCGACTAGCGGGGGACCCGGGGAGCTGTTTTTT.

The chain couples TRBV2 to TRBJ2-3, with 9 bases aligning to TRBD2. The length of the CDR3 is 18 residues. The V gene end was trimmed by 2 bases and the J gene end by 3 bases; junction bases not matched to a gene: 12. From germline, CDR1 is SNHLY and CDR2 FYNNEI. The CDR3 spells CASSERNSGRRETDTQYF. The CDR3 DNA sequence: TGTGCCAGCAGTGAAAGGAATAGCGGGAGACGGGAGACAGATACGCAGTATTTT.

In nucleotides, the CDR3 is TGTGCCAGCAGTTTATCCCCCCCCGGGACAGGGGGCCAAGAGACCCAGTACTTC. It translates to CASSLSPPGTGGQETQYF. The chain recombines TRBV28 with TRBJ2-5, with 11 nucleotides matching TRBD1. With V trimmed by 1 base and J by 1 base, 8 bases remained unmatched. The germline gives CDR1 MDHEN, CDR2 SYDVKM. The CDR3 has 18 residues.

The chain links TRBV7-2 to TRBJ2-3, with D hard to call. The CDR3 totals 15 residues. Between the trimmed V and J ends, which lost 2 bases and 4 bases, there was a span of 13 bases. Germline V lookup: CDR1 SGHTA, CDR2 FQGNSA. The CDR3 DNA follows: TGTGCCAGCAGCTTACGTTCTCTAGTGGCAGATACGCAGTATTTT. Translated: CASSLRSLVADTQYF.

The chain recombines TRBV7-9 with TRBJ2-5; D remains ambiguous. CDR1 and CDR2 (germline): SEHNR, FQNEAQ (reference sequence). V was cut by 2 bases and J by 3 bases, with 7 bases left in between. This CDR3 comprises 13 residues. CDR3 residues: CASSLPLEETQYF. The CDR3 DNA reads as TGTGCCAGCAGCTTACCGTTAGAAGAGACCCAGTACTTC.